The 8 T cell receptor beta chains listed next were all sequenced from one sample in a study of T-cell memory formation after mild COVID-19. In TCRdb, the 5' RACE reads were re-called with MiXCR into one record per CDR3 protein. The sample lists 50,000 or so distinct CDR3 sequences, over 8.5% seen once, with approximately 12% in the top ten. Sequencing was performed on PBMCs or a T cell subset sorted from them (not recorded which). The receptors here all came from an adult woman who had mild COVID-19 (a few samples of this study predate the infection). Cell type and time point are not known.

The genes are TRBV9 and TRBJ2-3, with 7 bases aligning to TRBD2. V lost 4 bases and J lost 5; bases outside the gene matches: 19. Germline V gene sequence: CDR1 SGDLS, CDR2 YYNGEE. CDR3 length equals 18 residues. The CDR3 DNA follows: TGTGCCAGCAGCCCGCCTGGGGCCGGGACTACTAATCTAGATACGCAGTATTTT. Its translation is CASSPPGAGTTNLDTQYF.

This chain links TRBV3-1 with TRBJ2-7; 12 bases are shared with TRBD1. This CDR3 comprises 15 residues. Germline V lookup: CDR1 LGHDT, CDR2 YNNKEL (reference sequence). V dropped 1 base and J dropped 6; count of bases not matched to a gene: 4. CDR3 sequence: CASSQGDRGRGEQYF. The CDR3 DNA reads TGTGCCAGCAGCCAAGGGGACAGGGGGCGAGGCGAGCAGTACTTC.

This clonotype turned up a few times. The chain recombines TRBV11-2 with TRBJ2-7; D remains unclear. Trimming cost V 1 base and J 3 bases, with 7 bases left between them. The CDR3 is 13 residues long. Germline CDR1 and CDR2: SGHAT and FQNNGV. The CDR3 coding sequence is TGTGCCAGCAGCTTAGGGTCCAACTACGAGCAGTACTTC. Encoded protein: CASSLGSNYEQYF.

CDR3 in amino acids: CASSSRVGGYTF. The CDR3 DNA reads as TGTGCCAGCAGTTCCAGGGTGGGGGGCTACACCTTC. The chain has TRBV12-3 or TRBV12-4 and TRBJ1-2; TRBD1 might be the D (5 bases). The CDR3 loop spans 12 amino acids. The V end was cut by 4 bases, the J end by 8 bases, with 11 bases between.

This clonotype showed up just a few times. The chain links TRBV3-1 to TRBJ1-2; D is undetermined. This CDR3 region has 11 residues. Trimming shortened V by 6 bases and J by 8 bases, and 10 bases separated the two germline ends. Germline assignment: CDR1 LGHDT and CDR2 YNNKEL (reference sequence). The CDR3 bases are TGTGCCAGCAGTTCGTTTGGGGGCTACACCTTC. Protein: CASSSFGGYTF. The full variable domain, rest sourced from reference TRBV3-1 and TRBJ1-2, is DTAVSQTPKYLVTQMGNDKSIKCEQNLGHDTMYWYKQDSKKFLKIMFSYNNKELIINETVPNRFSPKSPDKAHLNLHINSLELGDSAVYFCASSSFGGYTFGSGTRLTVV.

This clonotype was detected only a few times. The chain carries TRBV7-9 and TRBJ2-5; D remains unclear. The length of the CDR3 is 15 residues. The V end lost 1 base, the J end lost 5 bases, and 14 bases lay between the germline ends. In germline, CDR1 is SEHNR, CDR2 FQNEAQ (reference sequence). The CDR3 DNA sequence: TGTGCCAGCAGCTTAGTGGCAGGAACGAGGGAGACCCAGTACTTC. Protein product: CASSLVAGTRETQYF.

This clonotype was detected only a few times. The chain joins TRBV6-5 to TRBJ1-2; 7 nucleotides align to TRBD1. The J segment lost 5 bases and the V segment lost 5 bases, leaving 11 bases of the junction unmatched. This CDR3 contains 15 residues. CDR1 and CDR2 from the germline V gene are MNHEY and SVGAGI. CDR3 region: CASSPPQRGLYGYTF. The CDR3 bases are TGTGCCAGCAGTCCGCCCCAAAGGGGGCTGTATGGCTACACCTTC.

The sample holds a few counts of this clonotype. This rearrangement joins TRBV19 to TRBJ1-6; D perhaps matches TRBD1 (5 bases). The V gene's germline CDR1 is LNHDA and CDR2 SQIVND (reference sequence). The CDR3 is made up of 17 amino acids. Trimming cost V 5 bases and J 0 bases, with 14 bases left between them. This chain's CDR3 is CASSGGTFSSYNSPLHF. CDR3 sequence (DNA): TGTGCCAGTAGTGGCGGGACTTTCAGCTCCTATAATTCACCCCTCCACTTT.